The 6 T cell receptor beta chains below were found in one sample sequenced in a study of neurological immune-mediated disorders. Each CDR3 protein gets one entry after TCRdb re-called the 5' RACE reads with MiXCR. The table shows 55,000 to 70,000 distinct CDR3 sequences, with 4.5% to 5.5% occurring only once. Sequencing input: PBMCs. The receptors stem from a woman aged 45-65 years with multiple sclerosis.

In this sample, this clonotype turned up many times. The V call is TRBV20-1, the J call TRBJ1-3; D not certain. CDR1 and CDR2 from the germline V gene are DFQATT and SNEGSKA (reference sequence). V gave up 2 bases and J gave up 1 base, with 6 bases separating them. The CDR3 covers 13 residues. This CDR3 is CSARQQSGNTIYF. CDR3 DNA: TGCAGTGCTAGACAGCAGTCTGGAAACACCATATATTTT.

This clonotype was detected many times. The rearrangement links TRBV29-1 to TRBJ2-2, with TRBD2 as a possible D gene (5 bases). Germline lookup yields CDR1 SQVTM and CDR2 ANQGSEA. The CDR3 contains 14 residues. V was clipped by 2 bases and J by 1 base, with 8 bases between them. CDR3 DNA sequence: TGCAGCGTTGAATCGGGGTGGAACACCGGGGAGCTGTTTTTT. Its translation: CSVESGWNTGELFF.

This clonotype turned up a few times. Its ends do not fully match the called genes, so a read error is possible. This chain uses TRBV6-2 or TRBV6-3 with TRBJ1-6; possibly TRBD1 for D (6 bases). Germline lookup yields CDR1 MNHEY and CDR2 SVGEGT. The CDR3 contains 13 residues. The CDR3 region is CASSYSDRAPLNF. As DNA, the CDR3 is TGTGCCAGCAGTTACTCGGACAGAGCACCCCTCAACTTT.

This chain joins TRBV15 and TRBJ2-5; D remains ambiguous. The CDR3 is 15 amino acids. V lost 0 bases, J lost 1 base, and 9 bases lay in between. Germline lookup yields CDR1 LNHNV and CDR2 YYDKDF (reference sequence). The CDR3 region is CATSREGNGQETQYF. CDR3 sequence (DNA): TGTGCCACCAGCAGAGAAGGAAACGGCCAAGAGACCCAGTACTTC.

This clonotype turned up a few times. Just one base apart from a much larger clone, this may be a read error. The rearrangement joins TRBV10-3 to TRBJ1-3; D remains ambiguous. This CDR3 is 13 amino acids long. Germline assignment: CDR1 ENHRY and CDR2 SYGVKD. For the CDR3, the DNA is TGTGCCATCAGTGACGGACTGGGAAAAACCATATATTTT. This sequence encodes CAISDGLGKTIYF.

This clonotype occurred many times. CDR3 in DNA: TGTGCCAGCAGAGGGATTTTGGACACTGAAGCTTTCTTT. Translation gives CASRGILDTEAFF. The chain combines TRBV27 with TRBJ1-1, with D unclear. The CDR3 extends over 13 amino acids. Germline loops: CDR1 MNHEY, CDR2 SMNVEV (reference sequence). The V gene lost 6 bases and the J gene lost 3 bases, with 11 bases spanning the gap.